Shown below are 28 T cell receptor beta chains from a single sample sequenced in a study. Using immunoSEQ multiplex PCR, the repertoire was profiled, and TCRdb retains in-frame clones only, with some absent. This sample has 40,000 to 55,000 clones, with over 85% found just once. The sample was PBMCs. The receptors were gathered from a man aged 35-49 years with rheumatoid arthritis.

The J gene is TRBJ2-7, the V gene TRBV4-3, with 9 bases fitting TRBD1. Trimming removed 3 bases from V and 2 bases from J; junction bases left unmatched: 5. Per the germline V gene, CDR1 is LGHNA and CDR2 is YSLEER. This CDR3 region has 15 residues. The CDR3 bases are TGCGCCAGCAGCCATCGGACAGGGGCCCCCTACGAGCAGTACTTC. Translating gives CASSHRTGAPYEQYF.

The rearrangement joins TRBV5-1 to TRBJ1-1; possible D gene TRBD1, 5 bases. The CDR3 contains 14 residues. Per germline, CDR1 SGHRS and CDR2 YFSETQ. V was shortened by 3 bases and J by 4 bases, with 13 bases between the two germline ends. This CDR3 is CASSSDPGGTEAFF. The CDR3 region has the DNA TGCGCCAGCAGCTCGGACCCCGGGGGCACTGAAGCTTTCTTT. Filled out from reference TRBV5-1 and TRBJ1-1, the complete variable domain reads KAGVTQTPRYLIKTRGQQVTLSCSPISGHRSVSWYQQTPGQGLQFLFEYFSETQRNKGNFPGRFSGRQFSNSRSEMNVSTLELGDSALYLCASSSDPGGTEAFFGQGTRLTVV.

The rearrangement joins TRBV7-2 to TRBJ1-5; 7 nucleotides line up with TRBD1. With V trimmed by 3 bases and J by 0 bases, 11 bases remained unmatched. Looked up from germline, CDR1 is SGHTA and CDR2 is FQGNSA. The CDR3 has 18 amino acids. DNA of the CDR3: TGTGCCAGCAGCTTGGCCCTGGACAGGAGTTATAGCAATCAGCCCCAGCATTTT. This gives the protein CASSLALDRSYSNQPQHF.

The V gene is TRBV11-3, the J gene TRBJ2-7; 7 bases are shared with TRBD1. V shed 4 bases and J 3 bases; nucleotides not matched to a gene: 3. Germline-derived CDR1 and CDR2 are SGHNT and YENEEA. The CDR3 sequence is 13 residues long. The CDR3 nucleotides read TGTGCCAGCAGCTCGGGACAGAACTACGAGCAGTACTTC. Translated: CASSSGQNYEQYF.

The genes are TRBV28 and TRBJ2-7, with D hard to call. The CDR3 runs to 14 residues. In germline, CDR1 is MDHEN, CDR2 SYDVKM. Trimming took off 7 bases at V and 3 bases at J, with 16 bases between the two ends. As DNA, the CDR3 is TGTGCCAGCAACTACCCTGGGCCGGGCTACGAGCAGTACTTC. Residues: CASNYPGPGYEQYF.

The count of this clone is one. This chain links TRBV6-2 or TRBV6-3 with TRBJ2-1; TRBD1 matches 8 bases. V was pared by 5 bases and J by 5 bases, with 5 bases of the junction left unmatched. The CDR3 is 14 amino acids. Per germline, CDR1 MNHEY and CDR2 SVGEGT. The CDR3 sequence is CASSKTGANNEQFF. For the CDR3, the DNA is TGTGCCAGCAGTAAGACAGGGGCCAACAATGAGCAGTTCTTC.

This clone was found once. Other DNA sequences from this sample encode an identical CDR3 as well. The genes are TRBV5-6 and TRBJ1-1; weak D call: TRBD1 (6 bases). The CDR3 length is 14 residues. V lost 4 bases and J lost 5, with 15 bases in between. CDR1 and CDR2 from the germline V gene are SGHDT and YYEEEE. For the CDR3, the DNA is TGTGCCAGCAGCCCCTGGACAGCGAATACTGAAGCTTTCTTT. Translation gives CASSPWTANTEAFF.

The rearrangement joins TRBV27 to TRBJ1-2; 8 positions match TRBD1. The CDR3 consists of 16 residues. J gave up 3 bases and V 2 bases, and 8 bases lay outside the gene matches. Germline CDR1 MNHEY, CDR2 SMNVEV (reference sequence). The CDR3 sequence: CASSLLSAGGYYGYTF. CDR3 DNA: TGTGCCAGCAGTTTACTGTCGGCAGGGGGCTACTATGGCTACACCTTC.

This sequence joins TRBV14 and TRBJ1-2; 7 positions match TRBD1. This CDR3 region has 13 residues. J lost 11 bases, V lost 1 base, and 7 bases had no gene match. Germline values: CDR1 SGHDN, CDR2 FVKESK. The CDR3 DNA is TGTGCCAGCAGCCAAGGAGGACAGGCTCTTTACACCTTC. Translating it yields CASSQGGQALYTF.

This clone was found once. This chain joins TRBV5-5 and TRBJ1-3; 7 bases map to TRBD1. The CDR3 loop spans 16 amino acids. Germline CDR1 reads SGHKS; CDR2 reads YYEKEE (reference sequence). J was trimmed by 11 bases and V by 5 bases; bases with no gene match: 19. The CDR3 spells CASSFALTGNEASIYF. CDR3 sequence (DNA): TGTGCCAGCAGTTTCGCCTTGACAGGGAACGAAGCCTCCATATATTTT.

The chain employs TRBV6-5 and TRBJ1-5, with 8 bases aligning to TRBD1. V dropped 6 bases and J dropped 1; count of bases not matched to a gene: 5. The germline V gene has CDR1 MNHEY and CDR2 SVGAGI. The CDR3 spans 15 residues. This CDR3 is CASRGQGGSNQPQHF. DNA of the CDR3: TGTGCCAGCAGAGGACAGGGTGGGAGCAATCAGCCCCAGCATTTT.

This clone appeared once. The chain joins TRBV18 to TRBJ1-1; D may be TRBD1 (5 bases). The CDR3 is made up of 13 amino acids. Trimming took 8 bases from V and 6 from J, leaving 16 bases between them. Germline values: CDR1 KGHSH, CDR2 LQKENI. The CDR3 sequence: CASTSRESAEAFF. The CDR3 region has the DNA TGTGCCAGCACATCCAGGGAATCCGCTGAAGCTTTCTTT.

DNA for the CDR3: TGTGCCAGCAGCTTACTTAGCAATGAGCAGTTCTTC. Protein sequence: CASSLLSNEQFF. This chain links TRBV7-9 with TRBJ2-1; D unresolved. The germline V gene has CDR1 SEHNR and CDR2 FQNEAQ (reference sequence). V lost 2 bases to trimming and J lost 6 bases, with 5 bases between them. The CDR3 covers 12 residues.

The chain employs TRBV29-1 and TRBJ1-1; perhaps TRBD1 as D (5 bases). The CDR3 has 14 residues. The germline CDR1 and CDR2 sequences are SQVTM and ANQGSEA. V shed 2 bases and J shed 0 bases, with 10 bases lying between them. CDR3 protein: CSVESREVNTEAFF. The DNA of the CDR3 is TGCAGCGTTGAATCCAGGGAGGTGAACACTGAAGCTTTCTTT.

This chain uses TRBV6-6 with TRBJ2-5; 7 bases align to TRBD2. In germline, CDR1 is MNHNY, CDR2 SVGAGI (reference sequence). The CDR3 loop spans 14 amino acids. The ends lost 5 bases at V and 1 base at J; junction bases unmatched: 4. This CDR3 reads CASSDGGTQETQYF. For the CDR3, the DNA is TGTGCCAGCAGTGACGGGGGGACCCAAGAGACCCAGTACTTC.

The V call is TRBV19, the J call TRBJ2-1; D may be TRBD1 (6 bases). Trimming removed 6 bases from V and 4 bases from J, with 19 bases in between. CDR3 length: 16 amino acids. Per the germline V gene, CDR1 is LNHDA and CDR2 is SQIVND (reference sequence). CDR3 bases: TGTGCCAGTAGCTCATCCGGGACACTGGGGTACAATGAGCAGTTCTTC. Its protein is CASSSSGTLGYNEQFF.

This sequence joins TRBV7-3 and TRBJ2-2; TRBD2 aligns across 12 bases. CDR1 and CDR2 from the germline V gene are SGHTA and FQGTGA. The CDR3 is 18 residues long. The V segment lost 4 bases and the J segment 1 base; nucleotides outside the gene matches: 7. The CDR3 DNA reads as TGTGCCAGCAGCTCCTTACTAGCGGGGGGCCGGAACACCGGGGAGCTGTTTTTT. It specifies CASSSLLAGGRNTGELFF.

The V and J genes are TRBV7-3 and TRBJ2-1; weak D call: TRBD2 (5 bases). The CDR3 is 15 amino acids. Germline V gives CDR1 SGHTA, CDR2 FQGTGA. V lost 0 bases and J 3 bases, leaving 9 bases between the germline ends. The CDR3 spells CASSLTPAGYNEQFF. In DNA form, the CDR3 reads TGTGCCAGCAGCTTAACCCCGGCGGGCTACAATGAGCAGTTCTTC.

The chain recombines TRBV3-1 (or the pseudogene TRBV3-2) with TRBJ2-5, with 9 bases matching TRBD1. There are 14 residues in the CDR3. The J segment lost 5 bases and the V segment lost 3 bases, leaving 4 bases of the junction unmatched. Per the germline V gene, CDR1 is LGHDT and CDR2 is YNNKEL (reference sequence). CDR3 sequence reads: CASSQTGGTETQYF. The DNA of the CDR3 is TGTGCCAGCAGCCAGACAGGGGGTACGGAGACCCAGTACTTC.

The rearrangement uses TRBV27 and TRBJ1-6, with D possibly TRBD1 on 5 matching bases. The CDR3 extends over 14 amino acids. The germline V and J ends were trimmed by 2 bases and 7 bases, with 9 bases remaining between them. Looked up from germline, CDR1 is MNHEY and CDR2 is SMNVEV (reference sequence). This CDR3 is CASSLDRSNSPLHF. The CDR3, as DNA: TGTGCCAGCAGTTTAGACAGATCGAATTCACCCCTCCACTTT.

This clone was counted between two and nine times. The CDR3 sequence is CASSLVGQGVAEQYF. The DNA for the CDR3 is TGTGCCAGCAGCTTAGTGGGACAGGGAGTTGCTGAGCAGTACTTC. V gene TRBV11-2 combines with J gene TRBJ2-7, with 9 bases fitting TRBD1. V lost 1 base and J lost 7; bases outside the gene matches: 8. The germline gives CDR1 SGHAT, CDR2 FQNNGV. CDR3 length: 15 residues. Using reference TRBV11-2 and TRBJ2-7 for the parts outside the CDR3, the full variable domain is EAGVAQSPRYKIIEKRQSVAFWCNPISGHATLYWYQQILGQGPKLLIQFQNNGVVDDSQLPKDRFSAERLKGVDSTLKIQPAKLEDSAVYLCASSLVGQGVAEQYFGPGTRLTVT.

The chain joins TRBV6-5 to TRBJ2-7; 10 bases are a match to TRBD1. The CDR3 has 13 residues. Germline values: CDR1 MNHEY, CDR2 SVGAGI. With 8 bases clipped from V and 2 bases from J, the junction kept 3 bases outside the gene matches. The CDR3 DNA reads as TGTGCCAGCGTGGACAGGGGGGCCTACGAGCAGTACTTC. Encoded protein: CASVDRGAYEQYF.

This chain joins TRBV24-1 and TRBJ2-5; 10 bases map to TRBD1. Germline V lookup: CDR1 KGHDR, CDR2 SFDVKD. CDR3 length: 16 amino acids. The V and J ends lost 1 base and 5 bases, in that order; junction bases with no gene match: 6. The CDR3 spells CATSDFAGTGDETQYF. CDR3 DNA: TGTGCCACCAGTGATTTTGCCGGGACAGGGGATGAGACCCAGTACTTC.

This clone was detected only once. This chain uses TRBV5-1 with TRBJ2-3; D uncertain. With 0 bases removed from V and 4 bases from J, the gap between germline ends came to 6 bases. This CDR3 has 13 residues. Germline assignment: CDR1 SGHRS and CDR2 YFSETQ. The CDR3, as DNA: TGCGCCAGCAGCTTGGTAGGTGCAGATACGCAGTATTTT. Translating gives CASSLVGADTQYF.

The chain uses TRBV30 and TRBJ1-5; D is ambiguous. Between the trimmed V and J ends, which lost 2 bases and 3 bases, there was a span of 14 bases. The length of the CDR3 is 15 residues. Per the germline V gene, CDR1 is GTSNPN and CDR2 is SVGIG (reference sequence). The CDR3 bases are TGTGCCTGGAGTTCTGAAACAGCGATCAATCAGCCCCAGCATTTT. As protein: CAWSSETAINQPQHF.

The chain uses TRBV5-6 and TRBJ2-7; 8 bases map to TRBD1. V shed 4 bases and J 3 bases; nucleotides not matched to a gene: 6. Germline loops: CDR1 SGHDT, CDR2 YYEEEE. The CDR3 extends over 14 amino acids. The CDR3 nucleotides read TGTGCCAGCAGCGATGACAGGGGCGTCTACGAGCAGTACTTC. Translating gives CASSDDRGVYEQYF.

The chain is built from TRBV5-1 and TRBJ2-2, with 7 bases fitting TRBD1. In germline, CDR1 is SGHRS, CDR2 YFSETQ. Germline trimming cut 7 bases from V and 2 bases from J; bases unmatched to any gene: 5. The CDR3 is 14 amino acids. CDR3 DNA: TGCGCCAGCCTGACAGGGATAAACACCGGGGAGCTGTTTTTT. This translates into CASLTGINTGELFF.

The gene calls are TRBV14 and TRBJ2-1; 9 bases map to TRBD1. With 3 bases clipped from V and 4 bases from J, the junction kept 7 bases outside the gene matches. CDR3 length: 16 residues. Germline-derived CDR1 and CDR2 are SGHDN and FVKESK. The CDR3 loop is CASSQRDRVGYNEQFF. CDR3 sequence (DNA): TGTGCCAGCAGCCAGAGGGACAGGGTTGGGTACAATGAGCAGTTCTTC. Using reference TRBV14 and TRBJ2-1 for the parts outside the CDR3, the full variable domain is EAGVTQFPSHSVIEKGQTVTLRCDPISGHDNLYWYRRVMGKEIKFLLHFVKESKQDESGMPNNRFLAERTGGTYSTLKVQPAELEDSGVYFCASSQRDRVGYNEQFFGPGTRLTVL.